The 18 T cell receptor beta chains below come from one sample, sequenced in a study of beta chain features in type 1 diabetes. The sequenced template was cDNA made from the entire isolated RNA. Data came from immunoSEQ multiplex PCR; TCRdb stores just in-frame clones and leaves some out. Counted here are 300,000 to 400,000 clones, over 9.5% occurring once; the ten biggest clones make up approximately 0.015%. Sequenced: naive CD4+ T cells from blood. The receptors derive from a man between 18 and 35 years old in good health.

The table lists this clone with a few counts. This sequence joins TRBV7-9 and TRBJ1-5; 7 bases align to TRBD1. The CDR3 consists of 16 residues. Germline V CDR1 and CDR2: SEHNR, FQNEAQ (reference sequence). Unmatched junction bases numbered 10, after V lost 8 bases and J lost 0 bases. CDR3 sequence (DNA): TGTGCCAGCGGCCCCGGGACAGCCCTTAGCAATCAGCCCCAGCATTTT. As protein: CASGPGTALSNQPQHF.

The CDR3 sequence is CASSPRHVSGANVLTF. The CDR3 DNA sequence: TGTGCCAGCAGCCCCAGACACGTTTCTGGGGCCAACGTCCTGACTTTC. The rearrangement uses TRBV7-2 and TRBJ2-6; D uncertain. The CDR3 contains 16 residues. V was cut by 5 bases and J by 1 base, with 12 bases left in between. Germline V gene sequence: CDR1 SGHTA, CDR2 FQGNSA.

This clone was counted a few times. V gene TRBV7-2 combines with J gene TRBJ2-3; D is ambiguous. Trimming shortened V by 5 bases and J by 2 bases, and 14 bases separated the two germline ends. The CDR3 contains 15 residues. The germline CDR1 and CDR2 sequences are SGHTA and FQGNSA. Written as DNA, the CDR3 is TGTGCCAGCAGCCCGCACTTAGCTATCACAGATACGCAGTATTTT. Translation gives CASSPHLAITDTQYF.

V is TRBV28 and J is TRBJ2-1, with 12 bases identical to TRBD2. Germline-derived CDR1 and CDR2 are MDHEN and SYDVKM. V trimming: 2 bases; J trimming: 7 bases; junction bases outside the gene matches: 6. The CDR3 is made up of 16 amino acids. DNA for the CDR3: TGTGCCAGCAGTTTACGACTAGCGGGAGTACGGAATGAGCAGTTCTTC. Its protein is CASSLRLAGVRNEQFF.

The chain couples TRBV5-4 to TRBJ2-1, with D maybe TRBD1 (6 bases). CDR1 is SGHNT and CDR2 is YYREEE in the germline V gene (reference sequence). V was pared by 0 bases and J by 8 bases, with 9 bases between. The CDR3 has 13 residues. This CDR3 reads CASSLEQGDEQFF. The DNA of the CDR3 is TGTGCCAGCAGCTTGGAACAGGGTGATGAGCAGTTCTTC.

The CDR3 here is CASTPGQRTGELFF. The DNA for the CDR3 is TGTGCCAGTACCCCCGGCCAGCGCACCGGGGAGCTGTTTTTT. The chain uses TRBV7-2 and TRBJ2-2; D gene ambiguous. The CDR3 totals 14 residues. In germline, CDR1 is SGHTA, CDR2 FQGNSA. V lost 9 bases and J lost 4, with 15 bases in between. The variable domain in full, completed from reference TRBV7-2 and TRBJ2-2, reads GAGVSQSPSNKVTEKGKDVELRCDPISGHTALYWYRQSLGQGLEFLIYFQGNSAPDKSGLPSDRFSAERTGGSVSTLTIQRTQQEDSAVYLCASTPGQRTGELFFGEGSRLTVL.

The chain joins TRBV30 to TRBJ2-1; 9 bases are shared with TRBD1. In germline, CDR1 is GTSNPN, CDR2 SVGIG (reference sequence). CDR3 size: 14 residues. V gave up 5 bases and J gave up 3 bases; unmatched junction bases: 5. The CDR3 spells CAWDRQGVYNEQFF. The CDR3 DNA reads as TGTGCCTGGGATCGACAGGGGGTCTACAATGAGCAGTTCTTC.

This clone was observed a handful of times. J is TRBJ2-1 and V is TRBV6-6; the match to TRBD1 covers 9 bases. CDR1 is MNHNY and CDR2 is SVGAGI in the germline V gene (reference sequence). CDR3 length equals 16 residues. V gave up 8 bases and J gave up 12 bases; unmatched junction bases: 20. The CDR3 spells CASLSTGTGTARGQFF. CDR3 nucleotides: TGTGCCAGCCTCTCGACCGGGACAGGGACTGCACGCGGGCAGTTCTTC.

This chain links TRBV6-5 with TRBJ2-2; D perhaps matches TRBD2 (5 bases). Germline assignment: CDR1 MNHEY and CDR2 SVGAGI. The CDR3 runs 13 residues. Between the trimmed V and J ends, which lost 8 bases and 4 bases, there was a span of 11 bases. CDR3 protein: CASVRAATGELFF. In DNA form, the CDR3 reads TGTGCCAGCGTGAGGGCGGCCACCGGGGAGCTGTTTTTT.

The chain combines TRBV25-1 with TRBJ2-5, with 9 bases matching TRBD2. The CDR3 contains 15 residues. CDR1 MGHDK and CDR2 SYGVNS come from the germline V gene. V shed 4 bases and J 1 base; nucleotides not matched to a gene: 4. CDR3: CASSGASGAQETQYF. In DNA, the CDR3 is TGTGCCAGCAGTGGGGCTAGCGGGGCCCAAGAGACCCAGTACTTC.

V is TRBV6-6 and J is TRBJ2-3, with 7 bases that match TRBD2. Germline V gene lookup returns CDR1 MNHNY and CDR2 SVGAGI (reference sequence). This CDR3 comprises 13 residues. V gave up 9 bases and J gave up 3 bases; unmatched junction bases: 6. CDR3 DNA: TGTGCCAGTGGGAGGGGAGGGACAGATACGCAGTATTTT. Its protein product is CASGRGGTDTQYF.

This clone was detected a few times. The chain carries TRBV5-1 and TRBJ2-2; D gene ambiguous. The V and J ends lost 0 bases and 0 bases respectively, with 6 bases between them. The CDR3 runs to 15 residues. In germline, CDR1 is SGHRS, CDR2 YFSETQ. This CDR3 is CASSLGPSNTGELFF. The CDR3 DNA reads as TGCGCCAGCAGCTTGGGGCCCTCGAACACCGGGGAGCTGTTTTTT.

This sequence joins TRBV29-1 and TRBJ2-7; 13 nucleotides match TRBD2. Germline assignment: CDR1 SQVTM and CDR2 ANQGSEA. CDR3 size: 18 residues. V was pared by 5 bases and J by 4 bases, with 17 bases of the junction left unmatched. CDR3 in amino acids: CSVLEGARTSGSLYEQYF. In nucleotides, the CDR3 is TGCAGCGTTTTGGAGGGGGCAAGGACTAGCGGGAGCTTGTACGAGCAGTACTTC.

The chain combines TRBV7-8 with TRBJ2-7; D might be TRBD2 (6 bases). The V end was cut by 2 bases, the J end by 4 bases, with 12 bases between. Germline-derived CDR1 and CDR2 are SGHVS and FQNEAQ. The CDR3 has 14 amino acids. CDR3 DNA: TGTGCCAGCAGCTTACTGACCGGGGGATACGAGCAGTACTTC. This encodes CASSLLTGGYEQYF.

The chain uses TRBV30 and TRBJ2-7, with D perhaps TRBD2 (6 bases). This CDR3 has 13 amino acids. Germline V gene lookup returns CDR1 GTSNPN and CDR2 SVGIG (reference sequence). The ends were cut back, 3 bases at V and 7 bases at J, with 16 bases in the middle. The CDR3 loop reads CAWRETRAGEQYF. In DNA, the CDR3 is TGTGCCTGGAGGGAGACTAGGGCGGGGGAGCAGTACTTC.

Note on this clone: Different DNA sequences within this sample yield the same CDR3. This chain links TRBV5-1 with TRBJ2-5, with TRBD1 as a possible D gene (5 bases). Trimming cost V 4 bases and J 4 bases, with 14 bases left between them. Germline V gene lookup returns CDR1 SGHRS and CDR2 YFSETQ. This CDR3 comprises 14 residues. The CDR3 spells CASSLDRVGETQYF. Written as DNA, the CDR3 is TGCGCCAGCAGCCTCGACAGAGTGGGAGAGACCCAGTACTTC.

In its sample, this clone was seen a few times. The chain links TRBV18 to TRBJ2-7; 9 bases map to TRBD2. The CDR3 totals 15 residues. The V gene's germline CDR1 is KGHSH and CDR2 LQKENI. Germline trimming cut 5 bases from V and 0 bases from J; bases unmatched to any gene: 5. The DNA for the CDR3 is TGTGCCAGCTCAATAGCGGGGGTCACCTCCTACGAGCAGTACTTC. It codes for CASSIAGVTSYEQYF.

There are a few counts of this clone. The chain employs TRBV6-1 and TRBJ2-7; TRBD2 might be the D (5 bases). Trimming removed 2 bases from V and 8 bases from J, with 7 bases in between. This CDR3 region has 11 residues. Per the germline V gene, CDR1 is MNHNS and CDR2 is SASEGT. CDR3 region: CASSELGKQYF. In DNA form, the CDR3 reads TGTGCCAGCAGTGAACTCGGGAAGCAGTACTTC.